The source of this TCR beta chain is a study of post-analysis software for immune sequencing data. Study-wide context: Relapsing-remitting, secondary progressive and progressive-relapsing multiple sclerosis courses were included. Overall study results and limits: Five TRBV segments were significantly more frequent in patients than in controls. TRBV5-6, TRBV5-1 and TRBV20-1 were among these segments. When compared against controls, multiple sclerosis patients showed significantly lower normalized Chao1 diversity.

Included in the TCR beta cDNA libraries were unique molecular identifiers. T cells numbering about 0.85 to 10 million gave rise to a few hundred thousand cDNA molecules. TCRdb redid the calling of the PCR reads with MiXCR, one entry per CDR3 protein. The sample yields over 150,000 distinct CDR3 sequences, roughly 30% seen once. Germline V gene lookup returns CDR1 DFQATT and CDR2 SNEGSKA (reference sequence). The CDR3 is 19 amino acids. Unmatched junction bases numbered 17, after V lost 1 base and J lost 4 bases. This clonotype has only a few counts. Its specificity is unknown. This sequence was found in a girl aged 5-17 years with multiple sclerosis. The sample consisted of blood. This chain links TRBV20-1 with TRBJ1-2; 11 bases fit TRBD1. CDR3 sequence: CSARAPPDWGTGGLYGYTF. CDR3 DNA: TGCAGTGCTAGAGCCCCCCCGGATTGGGGGACAGGGGGACTCTATGGCTACACCTTC.